This T cell receptor beta chain was sequenced for a study of post-analysis software for immune sequencing data. Study-wide results and caveats: Five or six TRBV segments were significantly more frequent in patients than in controls. TRBV5-6, TRBV5-1 and TRBV20-1 were among these segments.

Points on this clonotype: The antigen remains undetermined.

Every TCR beta cDNA library bore unique molecular identifiers. TCRdb processed the PCR reads anew with MiXCR; each CDR3 protein has one entry. The data contain approximately 770,000 distinct CDR3 sequences, about 43% of them singletons. The V segment lost 3 bases and the J segment 3 bases; nucleotides outside the gene matches: 3. The CDR3 is made up of 14 amino acids. Germline CDR1 and CDR2: MRHNA and SNTAGT. The TCR comes from a girl aged 5-17 years with multiple sclerosis. The V call is TRBV6-4, the J call TRBJ2-3; 7 bases map to TRBD1. The specimen was blood. The CDR3 is CASSEGQDTDTQYF. CDR3 DNA sequence: TGTGCCAGCAGTGAAGGACAGGATACAGATACGCAGTATTTT.